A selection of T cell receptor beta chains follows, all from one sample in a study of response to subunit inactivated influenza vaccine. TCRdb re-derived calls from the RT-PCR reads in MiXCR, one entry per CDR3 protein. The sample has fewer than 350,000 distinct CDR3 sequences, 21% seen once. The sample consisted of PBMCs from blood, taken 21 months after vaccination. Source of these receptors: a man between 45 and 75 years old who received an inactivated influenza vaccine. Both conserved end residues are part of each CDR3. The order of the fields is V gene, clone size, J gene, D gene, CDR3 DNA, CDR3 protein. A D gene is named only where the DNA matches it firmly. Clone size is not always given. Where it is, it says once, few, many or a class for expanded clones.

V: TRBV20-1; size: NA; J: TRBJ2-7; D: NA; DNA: TGCAGTGCTAGAGATATAAGCGGTGCCCACGAGCAGTACTTC; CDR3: CSARDISGAHEQYF
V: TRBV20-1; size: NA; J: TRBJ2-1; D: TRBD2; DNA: TGCAGTGCCCGGACTAGCGGGGCCTACAATGAGCAGTTCTTC; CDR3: CSARTSGAYNEQFF
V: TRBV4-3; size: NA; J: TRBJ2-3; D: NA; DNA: TGCGCCAGCAGCCAAGATAACTTCCGCACAGATACGCAGTATTTT; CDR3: CASSQDNFRTDTQYF
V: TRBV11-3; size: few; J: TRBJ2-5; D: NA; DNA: TGTGCCAGCAGCTTACGGGAGAGTGAAGAGACCCAGTACTTC; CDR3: CASSLRESEETQYF
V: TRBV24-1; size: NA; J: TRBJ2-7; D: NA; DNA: TGTGCCACCAGTGATCCCCGCAGGGGATTCTACGAGCAGTACTTC; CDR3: CATSDPRRGFYEQYF
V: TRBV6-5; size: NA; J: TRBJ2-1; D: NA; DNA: TGTGCCAGCAGCTACCTAGAGACGTACGGTTCCTACAATGAGCAGTTCTTC; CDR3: CASSYLETYGSYNEQFF
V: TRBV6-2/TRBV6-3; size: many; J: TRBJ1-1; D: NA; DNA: TGTGCCAGCAGTTATGGGTCTCAAAACCGGAACACTGAAGCTTTCTTT; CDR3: CASSYGSQNRNTEAFF
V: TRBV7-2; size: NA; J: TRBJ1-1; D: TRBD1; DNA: TGTGCCAGCAGCTTTCAAGGGGGCAGTGGCACTGAAGCTTTCTTT; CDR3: CASSFQGGSGTEAFF
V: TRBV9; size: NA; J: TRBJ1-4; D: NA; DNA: TGTGCCAGCAGCGTCAGCGGGGCGGCTAATGAAAAACTGTTTTTT; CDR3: CASSVSGAANEKLFF
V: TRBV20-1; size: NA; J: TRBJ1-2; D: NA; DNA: TGCAGTGCTAGTCTACAGGGTAGTATGGACTATGGCTACACCTTC; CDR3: CSASLQGSMDYGYTF
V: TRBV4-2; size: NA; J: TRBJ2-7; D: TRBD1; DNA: TGTGCCAGCAGCCAAGATTGGACAGGGGACTACGAGCAGTACTTC; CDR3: CASSQDWTGDYEQYF
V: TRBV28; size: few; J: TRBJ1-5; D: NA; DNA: TGTGCCAGCAGTTCTTCACTGACAGCCTTGTATAGCAATCAGCCCCAGCATTTT; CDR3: CASSSSLTALYSNQPQHF
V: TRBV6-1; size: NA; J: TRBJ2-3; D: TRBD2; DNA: TGTGCCAGCAGAACGACTAGCGGAACCACAGATACGCAGTATTTT; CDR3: CASRTTSGTTDTQYF
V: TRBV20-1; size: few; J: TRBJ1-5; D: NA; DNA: TGCAGTGCTAGGCAGAACAATCAGCCCCAGCATTTT; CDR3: CSARQNNQPQHF
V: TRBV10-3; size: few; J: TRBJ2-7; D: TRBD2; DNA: TGTGCCATCAACGATCGCGGGAGTTCCTACGAGCAGTACTTC; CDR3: CAINDRGSSYEQYF
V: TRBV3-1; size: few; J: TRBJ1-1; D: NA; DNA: TGTGCCAGCAGCCAAGATCGGCAGGGTAATGCTTTCTTT; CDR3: CASSQDRQGNAFF
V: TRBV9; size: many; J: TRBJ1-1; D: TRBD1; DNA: TGTGCCAGCAGCGGAACAGGGGGCGCGGGTGAAGCTTTCTTT; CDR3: CASSGTGGAGEAFF
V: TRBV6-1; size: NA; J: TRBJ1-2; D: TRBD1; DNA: TGTGCCAGCAGTAAGGAATACAGGGGCTCGAACTATGGCTACACCTTC; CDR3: CASSKEYRGSNYGYTF
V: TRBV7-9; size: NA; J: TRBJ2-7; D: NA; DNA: TGTGCCAGCAGCTTGAGTCGGACAGAGCAGTACTTC; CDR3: CASSLSRTEQYF
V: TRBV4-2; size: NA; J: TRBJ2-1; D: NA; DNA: TGTGCCAGCACCGCAGACAGGCAGCAGTTCTTC; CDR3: CASTADRQQFF
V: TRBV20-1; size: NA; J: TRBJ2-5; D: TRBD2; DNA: TGCAGTGCTAGACTCGGGAGGACCCTCAAAGAGACCCAGTACTTC; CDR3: CSARLGRTLKETQYF
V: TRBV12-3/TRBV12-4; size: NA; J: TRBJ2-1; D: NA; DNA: TGTGCCAGCAGTACTACCGGGGCCAATGAGCAGTTCTTC; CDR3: CASSTTGANEQFF
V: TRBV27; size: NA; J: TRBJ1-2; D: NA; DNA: TGTGCCAGCAGTTTTAGTTGGTCCTCTCCCCATGCCTACACCTTC; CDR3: CASSFSWSSPHAYTF
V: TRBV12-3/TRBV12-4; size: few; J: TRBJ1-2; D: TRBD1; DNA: TGTGCCAGCAGTTTGGATTGGGACAGGGGAAAGTACACCTTC; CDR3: CASSLDWDRGKYTF
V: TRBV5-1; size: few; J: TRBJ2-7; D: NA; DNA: TGCGCCAGCAGCTTGGTGTACGCAGCCTACGAGCAGTACTTC; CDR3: CASSLVYAAYEQYF
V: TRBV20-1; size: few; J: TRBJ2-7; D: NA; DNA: TGCAGTGCTCTCCGGGATTTACCACCCTACGAGCAGTACTTC; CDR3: CSALRDLPPYEQYF
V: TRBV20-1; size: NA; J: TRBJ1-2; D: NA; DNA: TGCAGTGCCTCAATTGGGGCGTTGAGGTTCCCCTATGGCTACACCTTC; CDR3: CSASIGALRFPYGYTF
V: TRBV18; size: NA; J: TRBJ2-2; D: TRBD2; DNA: TGTGCCAGCAGCGCCGGGACTAGAGCCACCGGGGAGCTGTTTTTT; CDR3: CASSAGTRATGELFF
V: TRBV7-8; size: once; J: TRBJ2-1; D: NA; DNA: TGTGCCAGCAGCTTACAACAGGGATACCGAAACCATGAGCAGTTCTTC; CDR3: CASSLQQGYRNHEQFF
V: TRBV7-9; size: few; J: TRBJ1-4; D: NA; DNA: TGTGCCAGCAGCCCCCAGGGAATAGCTAATGAAAAACTGTTTTTT; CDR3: CASSPQGIANEKLFF
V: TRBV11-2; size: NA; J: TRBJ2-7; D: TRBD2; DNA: TGTGCCAGCAGCCTTGCCCCTTTATTTGGACTAGCGGAGATTGCCTACGAGCAGTACTTC; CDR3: CASSLAPLFGLAEIAYEQYF